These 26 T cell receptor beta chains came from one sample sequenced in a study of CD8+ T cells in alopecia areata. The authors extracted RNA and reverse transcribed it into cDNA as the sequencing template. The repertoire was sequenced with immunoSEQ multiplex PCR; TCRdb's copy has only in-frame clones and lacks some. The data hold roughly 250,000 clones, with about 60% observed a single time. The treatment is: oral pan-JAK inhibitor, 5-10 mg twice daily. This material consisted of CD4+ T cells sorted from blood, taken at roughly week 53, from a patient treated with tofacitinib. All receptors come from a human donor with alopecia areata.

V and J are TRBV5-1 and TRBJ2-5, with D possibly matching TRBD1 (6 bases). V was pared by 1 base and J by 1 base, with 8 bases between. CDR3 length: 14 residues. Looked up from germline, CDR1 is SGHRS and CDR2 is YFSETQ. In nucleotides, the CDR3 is TGCGCCAGCAGCTTGAGCAGGGGCCAAGAGACCCAGTACTTC. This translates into CASSLSRGQETQYF.

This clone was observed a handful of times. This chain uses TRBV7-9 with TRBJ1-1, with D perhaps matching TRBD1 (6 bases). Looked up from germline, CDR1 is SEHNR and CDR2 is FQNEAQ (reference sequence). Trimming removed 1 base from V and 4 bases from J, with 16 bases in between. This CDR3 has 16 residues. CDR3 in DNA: TGTGCCAGCAGCTTAGATGGGGGCGCGCGGGGCACTGAAGCTTTCTTT. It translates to CASSLDGGARGTEAFF.

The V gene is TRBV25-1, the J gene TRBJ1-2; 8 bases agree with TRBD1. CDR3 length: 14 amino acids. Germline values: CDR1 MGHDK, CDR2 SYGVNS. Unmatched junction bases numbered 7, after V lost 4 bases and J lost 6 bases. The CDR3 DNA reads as TGTGCCAGCAGTGCCAAGGACAGGGTGAATGGCTACACCTTC. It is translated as CASSAKDRVNGYTF.

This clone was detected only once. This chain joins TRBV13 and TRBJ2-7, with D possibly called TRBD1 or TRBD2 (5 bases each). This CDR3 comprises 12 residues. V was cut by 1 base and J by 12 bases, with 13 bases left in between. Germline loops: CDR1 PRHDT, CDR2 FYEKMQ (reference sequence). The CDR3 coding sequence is TGTGCCAGCAGCTTAGAGCCGGGGCGGCGGTACTTC. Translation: CASSLEPGRRYF.

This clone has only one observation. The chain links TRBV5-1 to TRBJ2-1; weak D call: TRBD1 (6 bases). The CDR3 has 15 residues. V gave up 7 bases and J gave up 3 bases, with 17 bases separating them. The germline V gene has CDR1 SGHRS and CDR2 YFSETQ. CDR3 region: CASSSGDGNYNEQFF. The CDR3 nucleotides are TGCGCCAGCTCCTCAGGGGACGGAAACTACAATGAGCAGTTCTTC.

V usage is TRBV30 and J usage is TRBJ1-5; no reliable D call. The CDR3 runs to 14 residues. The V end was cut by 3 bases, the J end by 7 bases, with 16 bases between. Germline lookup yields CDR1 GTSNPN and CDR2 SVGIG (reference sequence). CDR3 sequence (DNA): TGTGCCTGGAGAGCAGCCCGTCCGGGACAGCCCCAGCATTTT. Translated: CAWRAARPGQPQHF.

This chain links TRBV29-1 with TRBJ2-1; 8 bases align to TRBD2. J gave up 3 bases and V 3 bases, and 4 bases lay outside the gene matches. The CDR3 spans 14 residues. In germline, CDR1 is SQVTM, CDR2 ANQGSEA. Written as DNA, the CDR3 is TGCAGCGTTGACCCTAGCGGGCTCTACAATGAGCAGTTCTTC. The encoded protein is CSVDPSGLYNEQFF.

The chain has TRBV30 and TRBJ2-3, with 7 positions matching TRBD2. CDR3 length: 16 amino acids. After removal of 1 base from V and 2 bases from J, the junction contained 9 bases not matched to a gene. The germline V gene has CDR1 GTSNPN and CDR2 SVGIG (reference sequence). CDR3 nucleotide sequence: TGTGCCTGGAGTGAAGGGACTATAGTTCCCACAGATACGCAGTATTTT. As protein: CAWSEGTIVPTDTQYF.

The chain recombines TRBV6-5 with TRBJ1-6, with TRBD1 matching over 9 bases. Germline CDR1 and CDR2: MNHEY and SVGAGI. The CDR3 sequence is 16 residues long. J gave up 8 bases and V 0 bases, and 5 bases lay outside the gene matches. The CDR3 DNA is TGTGCCAGCAGTTACTCGGGACAGGGCTTCGATTCACCCCTCCACTTT. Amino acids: CASSYSGQGFDSPLHF.

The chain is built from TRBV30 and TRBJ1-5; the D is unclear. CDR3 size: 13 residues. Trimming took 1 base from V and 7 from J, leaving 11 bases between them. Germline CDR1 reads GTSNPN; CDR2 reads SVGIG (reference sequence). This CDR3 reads CAWSGTLGQPQHF. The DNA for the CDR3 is TGTGCCTGGAGTGGGACTTTGGGACAGCCCCAGCATTTT.

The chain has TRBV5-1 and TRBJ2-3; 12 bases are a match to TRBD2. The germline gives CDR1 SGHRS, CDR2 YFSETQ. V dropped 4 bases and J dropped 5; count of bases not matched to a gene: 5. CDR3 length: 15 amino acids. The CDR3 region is CASSPPGLAGDTQYF. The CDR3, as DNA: TGCGCCAGCAGCCCGCCGGGACTAGCGGGAGATACGCAGTATTTT.

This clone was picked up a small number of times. The CDR3 loop is CSVGAPYEQYF. The CDR3 bases are TGCAGCGTTGGAGCCCCCTACGAGCAGTACTTC. J is TRBJ2-7 and V is TRBV29-1; D ambiguous. Germline CDR1 reads SQVTM; CDR2 reads ANQGSEA. The CDR3 extends over 11 amino acids. V was cut by 4 bases and J by 2 bases, with 6 bases left in between.

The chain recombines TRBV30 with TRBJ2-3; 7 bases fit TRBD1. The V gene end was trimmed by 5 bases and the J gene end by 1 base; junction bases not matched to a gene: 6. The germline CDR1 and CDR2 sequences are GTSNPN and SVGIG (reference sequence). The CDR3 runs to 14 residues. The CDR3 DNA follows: TGTGCCTGGGGTAGACAGGGAGGCACAGATACGCAGTATTTT. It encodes CAWGRQGGTDTQYF.

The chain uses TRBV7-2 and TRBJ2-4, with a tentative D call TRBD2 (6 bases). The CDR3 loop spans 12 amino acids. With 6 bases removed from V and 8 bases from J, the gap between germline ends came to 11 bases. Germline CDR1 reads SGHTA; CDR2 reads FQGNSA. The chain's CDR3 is CASSPGLDIQYF. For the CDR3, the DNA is TGTGCCAGCAGTCCGGGACTGGACATTCAGTACTTC.

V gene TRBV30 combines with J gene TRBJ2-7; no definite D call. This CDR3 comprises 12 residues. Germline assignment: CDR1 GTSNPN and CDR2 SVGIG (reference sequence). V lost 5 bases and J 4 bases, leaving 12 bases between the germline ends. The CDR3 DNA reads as TGTGCCTGGGATGCTAAGGGTTACGAGCAGTACTTC. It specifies CAWDAKGYEQYF.

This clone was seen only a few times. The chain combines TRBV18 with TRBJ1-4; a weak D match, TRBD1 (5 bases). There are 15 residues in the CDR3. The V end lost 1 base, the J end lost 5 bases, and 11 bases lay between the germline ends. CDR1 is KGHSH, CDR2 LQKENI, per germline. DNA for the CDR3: TGTGCCAGCTCACCACGTGGGCAGGGAAATGAAAAACTGTTTTTT. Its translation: CASSPRGQGNEKLFF.

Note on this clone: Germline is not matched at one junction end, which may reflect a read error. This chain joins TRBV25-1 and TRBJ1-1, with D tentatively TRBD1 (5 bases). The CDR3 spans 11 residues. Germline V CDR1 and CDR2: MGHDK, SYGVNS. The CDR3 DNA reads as TGTGCCAGCAGTGAACTATTCGGACATCACTTT. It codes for CASSELFGHHF.

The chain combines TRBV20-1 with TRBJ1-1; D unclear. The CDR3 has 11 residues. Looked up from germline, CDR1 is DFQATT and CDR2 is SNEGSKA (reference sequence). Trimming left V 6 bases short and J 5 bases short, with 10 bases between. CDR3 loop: CSAAHGTEAFF. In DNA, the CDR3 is TGCAGTGCCGCTCACGGGACTGAAGCTTTCTTT.

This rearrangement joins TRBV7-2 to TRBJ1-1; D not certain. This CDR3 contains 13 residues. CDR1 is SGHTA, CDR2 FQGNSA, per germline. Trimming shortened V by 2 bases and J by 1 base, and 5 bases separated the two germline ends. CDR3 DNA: TGTGCCAGCAGCTTAAGAGAGAACACTGAAGCTTTCTTT. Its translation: CASSLRENTEAFF.

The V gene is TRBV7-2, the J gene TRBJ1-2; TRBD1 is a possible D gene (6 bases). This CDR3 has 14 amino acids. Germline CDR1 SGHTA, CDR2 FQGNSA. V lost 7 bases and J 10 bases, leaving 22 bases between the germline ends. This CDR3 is CASTTVQGRRDYTF. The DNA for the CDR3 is TGTGCCAGCACCACGGTCCAGGGGAGACGTGACTACACCTTC. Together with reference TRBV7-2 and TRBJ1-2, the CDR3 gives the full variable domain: GAGVSQSPSNKVTEKGKDVELRCDPISGHTALYWYRQSLGQGLEFLIYFQGNSAPDKSGLPSDRFSAERTGGSVSTLTIQRTQQEDSAVYLCASTTVQGRRDYTFGSGTRLTVV.

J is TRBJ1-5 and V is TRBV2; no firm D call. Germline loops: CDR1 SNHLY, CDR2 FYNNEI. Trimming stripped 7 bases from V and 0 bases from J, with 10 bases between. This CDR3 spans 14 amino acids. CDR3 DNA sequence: TGTGCCAGCACCCGGGAGTATAGCAATCAGCCCCAGCATTTT. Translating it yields CASTREYSNQPQHF.

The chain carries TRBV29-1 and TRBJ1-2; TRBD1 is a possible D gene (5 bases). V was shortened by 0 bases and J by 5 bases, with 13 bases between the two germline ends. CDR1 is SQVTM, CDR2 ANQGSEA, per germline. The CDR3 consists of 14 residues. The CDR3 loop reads CSVEESRAGYGYTF. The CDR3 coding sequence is TGCAGCGTTGAAGAGTCCAGGGCCGGATATGGCTACACCTTC.

The CDR3 DNA follows: TGTGCCAGCAGCCCCCGGACTAGCGGGGCTCAAGAGACCCAGTACTTC. Protein sequence: CASSPRTSGAQETQYF. The J gene is TRBJ2-5, the V gene TRBV7-2; TRBD2 aligns across 12 bases. Trimming at V came to 5 bases and at J to 2 bases, leaving 6 bases not matched to a gene. Germline loops: CDR1 SGHTA, CDR2 FQGNSA. The CDR3 has 16 amino acids.

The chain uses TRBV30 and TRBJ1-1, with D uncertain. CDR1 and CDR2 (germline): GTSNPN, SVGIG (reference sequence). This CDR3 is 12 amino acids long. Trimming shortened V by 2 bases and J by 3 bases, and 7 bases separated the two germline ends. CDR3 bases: TGTGCCTGGAGTTGGCAATACACTGAAGCTTTCTTT. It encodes CAWSWQYTEAFF. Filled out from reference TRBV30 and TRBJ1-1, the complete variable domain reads SQTIHQWPATLVQPVGSPLSLECTVEGTSNPNLYWYRQAAGRGLQLLFYSVGIGQISSEVPQNLSASRPQDRQFILSSKKLLLSDSGFYLCAWSWQYTEAFFGQGTRLTVV.

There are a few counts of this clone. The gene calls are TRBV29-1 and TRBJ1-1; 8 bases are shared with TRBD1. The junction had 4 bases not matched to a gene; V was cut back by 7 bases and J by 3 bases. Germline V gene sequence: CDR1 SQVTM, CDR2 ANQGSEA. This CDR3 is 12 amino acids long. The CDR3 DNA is TGCAGCGCGGACAGGGCGGACACTGAAGCTTTCTTT. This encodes CSADRADTEAFF. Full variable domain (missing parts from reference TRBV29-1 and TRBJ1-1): SAVISQKPSRDICQRGTSLTIQCQVDSQVTMMFWYRQQPGQSLTLIATANQGSEATYESGFVIDKFPISRPNLTFSTLTVSNMSPEDSSIYLCSADRADTEAFFGQGTRLTVV.

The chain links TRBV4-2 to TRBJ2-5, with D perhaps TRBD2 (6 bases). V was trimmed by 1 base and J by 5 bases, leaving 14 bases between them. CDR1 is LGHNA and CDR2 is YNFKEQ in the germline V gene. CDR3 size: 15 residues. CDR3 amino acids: CASSQVGTSGETQYF. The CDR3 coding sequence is TGTGCCAGCAGCCAAGTTGGGACTTCGGGGGAGACCCAGTACTTC.